Below are 20 T cell receptor beta chains sequenced from a single sample in a study of cytomegalovirus exposure and HLA in healthy donors. 13 Jbeta primers and 60 Vbeta primers were used for the PCR. Repertoires were generated with immunoSEQ multiplex PCR, while TCRdb's copy carries only in-frame clones and drops some. Of about 140,000 clones listed, approximately 79% are singletons. The sequenced material came from PBMCs. These TCRs come from a man in his forties in good health and CMV-seropositive.

This clone was recorded once. The rearrangement joins TRBV6-5 to TRBJ2-7; D is perhaps TRBD1 (6 bases). V was clipped by 0 bases and J by 0 bases, with 12 bases between them. CDR3 length: 16 amino acids. Germline V CDR1 and CDR2: MNHEY, SVGAGI. DNA for the CDR3: TGTGCCAGCAGTTACTCGGGACACTCGAGCTCCTACGAGCAGTACTTC. Encoded protein: CASSYSGHSSSYEQYF.

The chain combines TRBV18 with TRBJ2-1, with 9 bases lining up with TRBD2. CDR1 and CDR2 from the germline V gene are KGHSH and LQKENI. CDR3 size: 13 residues. V shed 6 bases and J 10 bases; nucleotides not matched to a gene: 7. The CDR3 bases are TGTGCCAGCTCCCTTCAAAGCGGGGGGGAGCAGTTCTTC. Residues: CASSLQSGGEQFF.

The J gene is TRBJ2-1, the V gene TRBV5-1; 9 bases align to TRBD2. This CDR3 contains 15 residues. With V trimmed by 3 bases and J by 4 bases, 5 bases remained unmatched. Per germline, CDR1 SGHRS and CDR2 YFSETQ. Here the CDR3 DNA reads TGCGCCAGCAGCTCATCGACTAGCGGTTACAATGAGCAGTTCTTC. This gives the protein CASSSSTSGYNEQFF.

The rearrangement uses TRBV5-4 and TRBJ1-2; 9 bases are a match to TRBD1. V shed 4 bases, J shed 8 bases, and the junction held 6 bases outside the gene matches. The CDR3 has 13 amino acids. Germline-derived CDR1 and CDR2 are SGHNT and YYREEE (reference sequence). In nucleotides, the CDR3 is TGTGCCAGCAGCGGGGGACAGGGCCGAGGCTACACCTTC. This gives the protein CASSGGQGRGYTF.

The chain couples TRBV5-1 to TRBJ1-4, with D perhaps TRBD1 (5 bases). CDR1 and CDR2 (germline): SGHRS, YFSETQ. Deletions cut 0 bases from V and 4 bases from J, with 10 bases between. This CDR3 spans 15 amino acids. The CDR3 here is CASSLEGTNNEKLFF. CDR3 DNA sequence: TGCGCCAGCAGCTTGGAAGGGACTAATAATGAAAAACTGTTTTTT.

The CDR3 DNA reads TGTGCCAGCAGCTTACGGCAGCAGGGTTCACCCGCTAATGAAAAACTGTTTTTT. Its translation is CASSLRQQGSPANEKLFF. This rearrangement joins TRBV7-6 to TRBJ1-4, with D possibly TRBD1 on 5 matching bases. V dropped 2 bases and J dropped 3 bases, with 19 bases sitting between them. This CDR3 region has 18 residues. The germline V gene encodes CDR1 SGHVS and CDR2 FNYEAQ.

V is TRBV7-3 and J is TRBJ1-3; D perhaps matches TRBD1 (6 bases). CDR3 size: 15 residues. Trimming took off 5 bases at V and 4 bases at J, with 15 bases between the two ends. In germline, CDR1 is SGHTA, CDR2 FQGTGA. The CDR3 DNA reads TGTGCCAGCAGCCTAAGGGGGGGCGCCGGAAACACCATATATTTT. Translated: CASSLRGGAGNTIYF.

The chain links TRBV6-6 to TRBJ1-1; D unclear. The length of the CDR3 is 14 residues. Germline V gives CDR1 MNHNY, CDR2 SVGAGI (reference sequence). The ends were cut back, 0 bases at V and 4 bases at J, with 9 bases in the middle. The CDR3 DNA reads as TGTGCCAGCAGTTACTCTCACAGCACCACTGAAGCTTTCTTT. Its protein is CASSYSHSTTEAFF.

The chain combines TRBV6-5 with TRBJ1-2; D might be TRBD1 (5 bases). Germline CDR1 is MNHEY and CDR2 is SVGAGI. CDR3 length: 12 amino acids. V gave up 6 bases and J gave up 5 bases, with 10 bases separating them. In nucleotides, the CDR3 is TGTGCCAGCAGCCCAAAGGGGTATGGCTACACCTTC. This translates into CASSPKGYGYTF.

The rearrangement joins TRBV27 to TRBJ1-5, with a tentative D call TRBD1 (5 bases). Germline CDR1 MNHEY, CDR2 SMNVEV (reference sequence). V lost 4 bases to trimming and J lost 0 bases, with 10 bases between them. The CDR3 extends over 15 amino acids. The DNA for the CDR3 is TGTGCCAGCAGTTGGGGCCTAAATAGCAATCAGCCCCAGCATTTT. It is translated as CASSWGLNSNQPQHF.

The sample holds a few counts of this clone. The J gene is TRBJ2-7, the V gene TRBV30; 8 bases agree with TRBD2. Trimming at V came to 3 bases and at J to 4 bases, leaving 8 bases not matched to a gene. Germline assignment: CDR1 GTSNPN and CDR2 SVGIG (reference sequence). This CDR3 contains 14 residues. The CDR3 nucleotides are TGTGCCTGGAGGCAGAGCGGGAGTCCTTACGAGCAGTACTTC. Protein: CAWRQSGSPYEQYF.

This chain links TRBV6-6 with TRBJ2-5, with 8 bases fitting TRBD1. TRBJ2-7 matches the DNA end more closely, so the J call is doubtful. The CDR3 runs to 16 residues. Germline CDR1 reads MNHNY; CDR2 reads SVGAGI (reference sequence). This CDR3 is CASSYTHSGGLDEQYF. CDR3 coding DNA: TGTGCCAGCAGTTACACCCACTCAGGGGGCCTGGACGAGCAGTACTTC.

The chain carries TRBV6-1 and TRBJ2-7; D might be TRBD1 (6 bases). The V end was cut by 1 base, the J end by 1 base, with 8 bases between. Germline CDR1 and CDR2: MNHNS and SASEGT. The CDR3 extends over 14 amino acids. The CDR3 spells CASSEGGHSYEQYF. The CDR3 bases are TGTGCCAGCAGTGAAGGGGGACATTCCTACGAGCAGTACTTC.

This rearrangement joins TRBV11-1 to TRBJ2-3; D is possibly TRBD1 (6 bases). CDR1 is SGHAT and CDR2 is FQDESV in the germline V gene (reference sequence). This CDR3 contains 14 residues. Trimming removed 4 bases from V and 1 base from J, with 9 bases in between. CDR3 amino acids: CASSSRTGTDTQYF. The CDR3 bases are TGTGCCAGCAGCTCCCGGACAGGCACAGATACGCAGTATTTT. Together with reference TRBV11-1 and TRBJ2-3, the CDR3 gives the full variable domain: EAEVAQSPRYKITEKSQAVAFWCDPISGHATLYWYRQILGQGPELLVQFQDESVVDDSQLPKDRFSAERLKGVDSTLKIQPAELGDSAMYLCASSSRTGTDTQYFGPGTRLTVL.

The V gene is TRBV7-9, the J gene TRBJ1-1, with TRBD1 matching over 9 bases. Germline values: CDR1 SEHNR, CDR2 FQNEAQ (reference sequence). J lost 4 bases, V lost 5 bases, and 8 bases had no gene match. The CDR3 consists of 15 residues. The CDR3 loop is CASSQVTGGFTEAFF. The CDR3 region has the DNA TGTGCCAGCAGCCAAGTGACAGGGGGGTTCACTGAAGCTTTCTTT. Combining the CDR3 with reference TRBV7-9 and TRBJ1-1 gives the whole variable domain DTGVSQNPRHKITKRGQNVTFRCDPISEHNRLYWYRQTLGQGPEFLTYFQNEAQLEKSRLLSDRFSAERPKGSFSTLEIQRTEQGDSAMYLCASSQVTGGFTEAFFGQGTRLTVV.

The genes are TRBV10-1 and TRBJ1-1; D is uncertain. Trimming removed 0 bases at V and 1 base at J, with 9 bases between. The V gene's germline CDR1 is WNHNN and CDR2 SYGVQD (reference sequence). CDR3 length: 15 residues. CDR3 amino acids: CASSESGGANTEAFF. The CDR3 DNA reads TGCGCCAGCAGTGAGTCGGGAGGAGCGAACACTGAAGCTTTCTTT.

This clone is a singleton in its sample. The rearrangement uses TRBV29-1 and TRBJ2-3, with D possibly TRBD2 on 5 matching bases. V lost 3 bases to trimming and J lost 6 bases, with 16 bases between them. From germline, CDR1 is SQVTM and CDR2 ANQGSEA. The CDR3 runs 14 residues. CDR3 amino acids: CSVELRAGGDTQYF. CDR3 DNA sequence: TGCAGCGTTGAGTTAAGGGCGGGCGGGGATACGCAGTATTTT.

The chain employs TRBV4-1 and TRBJ1-1; D gene ambiguous. This CDR3 is built from 15 residues. The V end lost 0 bases, the J end lost 0 bases, and 8 bases lay between the germline ends. CDR1 is MGHRA and CDR2 is YSYEKL in the germline V gene. This CDR3 is CASSQDMAVNTEAFF. The CDR3, as DNA: TGCGCCAGCAGCCAAGATATGGCGGTGAACACTGAAGCTTTCTTT.

This clone was found many times. This chain connects TRBV11-2 to TRBJ1-5; D is perhaps TRBD1 (6 bases). V gave up 3 bases and J gave up 7 bases, with 10 bases separating them. The CDR3 length is 13 residues. Germline lookup yields CDR1 SGHAT and CDR2 FQNNGV. As DNA, the CDR3 is TGTGCCAGCAGCTTGCTACAGGGCCAGCCCCAGCATTTT. Amino acid sequence: CASSLLQGQPQHF.

V is TRBV6-1 and J is TRBJ1-1, with a tentative D call TRBD1 (5 bases). Germline assignment: CDR1 MNHNS and CDR2 SASEGT. Trimming shortened V by 4 bases and J by 5 bases, and 14 bases separated the two germline ends. The CDR3 consists of 14 residues. The CDR3 nucleotides read TGTGCCAGCAGTGCCAACTTACAGGCGACTGAAGCTTTCTTT. Translation: CASSANLQATEAFF.